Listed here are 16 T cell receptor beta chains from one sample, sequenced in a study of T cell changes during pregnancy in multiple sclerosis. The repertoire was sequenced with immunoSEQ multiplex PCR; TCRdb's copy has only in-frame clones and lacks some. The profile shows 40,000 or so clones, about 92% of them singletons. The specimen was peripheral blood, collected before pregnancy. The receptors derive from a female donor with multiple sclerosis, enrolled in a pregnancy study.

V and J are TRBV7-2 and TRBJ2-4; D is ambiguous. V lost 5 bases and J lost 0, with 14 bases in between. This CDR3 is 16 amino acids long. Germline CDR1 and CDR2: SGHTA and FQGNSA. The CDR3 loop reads CASSRQRLGAKNIQYF. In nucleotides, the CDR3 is TGTGCCAGCAGCCGCCAACGCCTAGGAGCCAAAAACATTCAGTACTTC.

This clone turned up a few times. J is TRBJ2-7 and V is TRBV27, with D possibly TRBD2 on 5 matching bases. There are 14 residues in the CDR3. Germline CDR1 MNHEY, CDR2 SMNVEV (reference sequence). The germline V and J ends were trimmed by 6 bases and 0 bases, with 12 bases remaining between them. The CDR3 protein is CASRRARGSYEQYF. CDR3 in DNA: TGTGCCAGCAGGCGGGCCCGGGGCTCCTACGAGCAGTACTTC.

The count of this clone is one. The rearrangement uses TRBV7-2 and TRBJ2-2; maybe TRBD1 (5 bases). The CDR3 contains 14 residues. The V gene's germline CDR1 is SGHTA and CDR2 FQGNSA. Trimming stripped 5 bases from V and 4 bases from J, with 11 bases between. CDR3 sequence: CASSPRQITGELFF. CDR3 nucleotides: TGTGCCAGCAGCCCCAGACAGATCACCGGGGAGCTGTTTTTT.

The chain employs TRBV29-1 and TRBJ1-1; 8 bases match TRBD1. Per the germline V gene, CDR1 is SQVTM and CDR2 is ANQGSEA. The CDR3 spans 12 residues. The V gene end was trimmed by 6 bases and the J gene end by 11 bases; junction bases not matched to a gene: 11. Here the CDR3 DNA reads TGCAGCGTACCAGTTGGACAGGGTGAGGCTTTCTTT. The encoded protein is CSVPVGQGEAFF. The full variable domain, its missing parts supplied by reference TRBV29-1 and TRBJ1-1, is SAVISQKPSRDICQRGTSLTIQCQVDSQVTMMFWYRQQPGQSLTLIATANQGSEATYESGFVIDKFPISRPNLTFSTLTVSNMSPEDSSIYLCSVPVGQGEAFFGQGTRLTVV.

CDR3 nucleotides: TGTGCCAGCAGCTTATCCGTCCCAGATACGCAGTATTTT. It encodes CASSLSVPDTQYF. The chain carries TRBV5-5 and TRBJ2-3; D is unresolved. The CDR3 spans 13 residues. V shed 2 bases and J shed 4 bases, with 8 bases lying between them. Germline V gene data show CDR1 as SGHKS and CDR2 as YYEKEE (reference sequence).

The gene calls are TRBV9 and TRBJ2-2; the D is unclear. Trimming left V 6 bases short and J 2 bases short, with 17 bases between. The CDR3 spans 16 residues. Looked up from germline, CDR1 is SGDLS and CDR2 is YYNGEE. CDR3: CASNKETRINTGELFF. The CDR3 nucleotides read TGTGCCAGCAACAAGGAAACGCGGATAAACACCGGGGAGCTGTTTTTT.

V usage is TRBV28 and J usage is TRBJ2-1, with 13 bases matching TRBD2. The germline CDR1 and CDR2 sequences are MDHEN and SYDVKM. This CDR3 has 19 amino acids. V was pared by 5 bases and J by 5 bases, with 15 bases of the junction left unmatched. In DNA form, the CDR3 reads TGTGCCAGCAGTCCCTTTAACCGACTAGCGGGAGGTTTAAACAATGAGCAGTTCTTC. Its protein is CASSPFNRLAGGLNNEQFF.

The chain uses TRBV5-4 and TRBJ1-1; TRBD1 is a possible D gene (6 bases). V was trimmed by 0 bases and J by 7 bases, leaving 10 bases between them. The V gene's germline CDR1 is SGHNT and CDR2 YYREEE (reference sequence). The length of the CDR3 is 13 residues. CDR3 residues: CASSLARGREAFF. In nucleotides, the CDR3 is TGTGCCAGCAGCTTGGCCAGGGGACGTGAAGCTTTCTTT.

The CDR3: CAISRQGDNQPQHF. CDR3 nucleotides: TGTGCCATCAGCCGACAGGGGGATAATCAGCCCCAGCATTTT. The chain employs TRBV10-3 and TRBJ1-5, with 9 bases matching TRBD1. The V gene end was trimmed by 6 bases and the J gene end by 4 bases; junction bases not matched to a gene: 4. The CDR3 runs to 14 residues. Germline V gene data show CDR1 as ENHRY and CDR2 as SYGVKD.

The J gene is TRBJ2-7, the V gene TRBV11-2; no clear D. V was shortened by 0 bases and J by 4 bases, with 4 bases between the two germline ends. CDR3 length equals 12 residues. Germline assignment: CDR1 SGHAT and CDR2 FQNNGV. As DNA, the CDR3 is TGTGCCAGCAGCTTAGATAGATACGAGCAGTACTTC. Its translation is CASSLDRYEQYF.

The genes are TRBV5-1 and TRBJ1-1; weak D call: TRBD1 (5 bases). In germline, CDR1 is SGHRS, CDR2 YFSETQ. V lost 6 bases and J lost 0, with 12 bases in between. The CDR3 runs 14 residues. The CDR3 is CASKSGQLNTEAFF. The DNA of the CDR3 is TGCGCCAGCAAATCAGGACAACTGAACACTGAAGCTTTCTTT.

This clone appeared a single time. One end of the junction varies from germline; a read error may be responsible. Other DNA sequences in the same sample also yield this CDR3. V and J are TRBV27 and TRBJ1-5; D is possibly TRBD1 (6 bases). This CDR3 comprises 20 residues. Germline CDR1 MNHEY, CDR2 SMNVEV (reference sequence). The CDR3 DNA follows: TGTGCCAGCAGTTTACGGTGGGGACAAAACCAAGGCGATAGCAATCAGCCCCAGCACTTT. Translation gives CASSLRWGQNQGDSNQPQHF.

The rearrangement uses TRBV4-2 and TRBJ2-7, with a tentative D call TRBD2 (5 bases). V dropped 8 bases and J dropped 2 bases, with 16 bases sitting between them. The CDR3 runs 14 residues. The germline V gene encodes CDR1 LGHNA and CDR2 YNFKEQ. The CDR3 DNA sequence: TGTGCCAGCGGGGTCCCGGGATCGGCCTACGAGCAGTACTTC. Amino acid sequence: CASGVPGSAYEQYF.

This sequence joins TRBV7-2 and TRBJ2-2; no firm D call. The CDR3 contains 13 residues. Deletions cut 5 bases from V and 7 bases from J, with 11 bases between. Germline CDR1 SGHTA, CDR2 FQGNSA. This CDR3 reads CASSPLPGGELFF. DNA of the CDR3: TGTGCCAGCAGCCCCCTGCCCGGCGGGGAGCTGTTTTTT.

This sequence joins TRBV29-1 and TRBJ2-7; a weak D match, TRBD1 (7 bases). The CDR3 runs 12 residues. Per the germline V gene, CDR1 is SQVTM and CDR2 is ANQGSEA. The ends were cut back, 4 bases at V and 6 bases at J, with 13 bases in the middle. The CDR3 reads CSVGQGLSEQYF. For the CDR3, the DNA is TGCAGCGTTGGACAGGGACTGAGCGAGCAGTACTTC.

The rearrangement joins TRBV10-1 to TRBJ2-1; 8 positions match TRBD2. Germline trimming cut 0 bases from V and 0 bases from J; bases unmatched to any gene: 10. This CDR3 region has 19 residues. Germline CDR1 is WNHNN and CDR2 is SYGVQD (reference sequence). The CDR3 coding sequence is TGCGCCAGCAGTGAGTCGAAGGGACTAGATCTTGGCTCCTACAATGAGCAGTTCTTC. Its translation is CASSESKGLDLGSYNEQFF.